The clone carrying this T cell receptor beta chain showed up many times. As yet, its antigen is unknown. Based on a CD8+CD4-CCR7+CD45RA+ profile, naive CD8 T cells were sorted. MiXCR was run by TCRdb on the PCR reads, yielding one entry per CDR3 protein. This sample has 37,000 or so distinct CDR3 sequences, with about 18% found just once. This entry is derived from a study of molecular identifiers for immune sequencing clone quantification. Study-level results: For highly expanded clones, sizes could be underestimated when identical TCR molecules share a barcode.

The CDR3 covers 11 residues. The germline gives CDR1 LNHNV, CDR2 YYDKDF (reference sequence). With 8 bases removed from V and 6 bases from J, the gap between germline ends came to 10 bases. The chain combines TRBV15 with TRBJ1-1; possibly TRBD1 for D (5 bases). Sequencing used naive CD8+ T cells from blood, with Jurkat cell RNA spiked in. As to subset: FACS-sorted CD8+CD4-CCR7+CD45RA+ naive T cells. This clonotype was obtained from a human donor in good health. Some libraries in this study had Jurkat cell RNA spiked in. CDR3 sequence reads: CATSGLAEAFF. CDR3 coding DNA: TGTGCCACCTCGGGGCTAGCTGAAGCTTTCTTT.